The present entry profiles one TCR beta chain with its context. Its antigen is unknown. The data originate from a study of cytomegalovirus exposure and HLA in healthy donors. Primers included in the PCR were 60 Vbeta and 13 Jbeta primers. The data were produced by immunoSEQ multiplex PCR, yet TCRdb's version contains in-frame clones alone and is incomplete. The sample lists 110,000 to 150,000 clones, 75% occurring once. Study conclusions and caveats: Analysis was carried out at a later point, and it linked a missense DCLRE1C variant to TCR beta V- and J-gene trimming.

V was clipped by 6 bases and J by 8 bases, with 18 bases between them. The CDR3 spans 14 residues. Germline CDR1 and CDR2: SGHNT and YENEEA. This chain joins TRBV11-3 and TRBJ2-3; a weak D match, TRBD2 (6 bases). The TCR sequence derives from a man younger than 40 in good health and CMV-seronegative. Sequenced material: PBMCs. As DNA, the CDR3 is TGTGCCAGCAGTTCAGGGCGGGGCTTTGGTACGCAGTATTTT. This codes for CASSSGRGFGTQYF.